This section outlines one TCR beta chain sequence together with its context. The antigen remains unidentified. The data are from a study of T-cell reconstitution after alpha-beta-depleted transplantation in children. Notes on the study in general: After transplant, high TCRbeta diversity at day 60 in some patients arose from surviving recipient T cells and thymic progenitors. In patients about two months after transplant, alpha-beta T cells reportedly arose from several hundred expanded graft clones. A year had passed since transplant, and T-cell counts and diversity by then came mostly from newly produced T cells.

V was clipped by 10 bases and J by 3 bases; unmatched bases: 7. CDR3 length: 14 residues. Germline V gene data show CDR1 as SGHAT and CDR2 as FQDESV (reference sequence). A library of TCRbeta sequences, prepared with unique molecular identifiers, was generated. TCRdb passed the PCR reads through MiXCR, listing each CDR3 protein once. The sample lists a few hundred thousand distinct CDR3 sequences, 25% to 30% occurring once. The source of this sequence is a boy less than two years old with Wiskott-Aldrich syndrome, due to receive a stem cell transplant. The V call is TRBV11-1, the J call TRBJ2-1; 9 bases fit TRBD1. The starting material was PBMCs, obtained before TCRalphabeta/CD19-depleted stem cell transplant. CDR3 residues: CATSRQGGYNEQFF. The DNA of the CDR3 is TGTGCCACCTCCCGACAGGGGGGCTACAATGAGCAGTTCTTC.